This TCR beta chain emerged from a study of blood T cells in healthy people across ages. Using a J-beta primer mix together with a sample-barcoded 5' primer, a second PCR was run for about 6 to 11 cycles. Via MiXCR, TCRdb re-called the 5' RACE reads, giving one row per CDR3 protein. The sample lists around 1.7 million distinct CDR3 sequences, 25% to 30% occurring once. Germline V lookup: CDR1 MNHNS, CDR2 SASEGT. The germline V and J ends were trimmed by 6 bases and 4 bases, with 20 bases remaining between them. CDR3 length: 16 amino acids. The rearrangement uses TRBV6-1 and TRBJ2-3; a possible D gene is TRBD1 (5 bases). Sequenced material: blood. The clonotype originates from a woman aged 25 to 45 in good health. The CDR3 protein is CASSPGQAVVADTQYF. CDR3 sequence (DNA): TGTGCCAGCAGCCCCGGACAAGCTGTCGTCGCAGATACGCAGTATTTT.